This entry concerns a single TCR beta chain. Its target is unknown. Study processing details: ImmunoSEQ supplied junction-only sequences lacking quality scores, so filtering was different. TCRdb keeps only in-frame clones here, not all; method: immunoSEQ multiplex PCR. The V and J calls and clone size come from that table; D and trimming were worked out from the DNA. The sample holds about 1.1 million clones; about four fifths are singletons and the top ten take under 0.8%. The donors were adults (healthy and HIV-negative) with no recent acute infections or vaccinations. The sample comes from a study of shared clonotypes between healthy human individuals. Study at large: Three plates were used per donor for CD4 naive, three for CD4 memory, two for CD8 naive and one for CD8 memory. Study-level points and caveats: Rarefaction gave evidence that sorted-subset sequencing remained incomplete despite large depth.

The CDR3 runs to 16 residues. The germline gives CDR1 GTSNPN, CDR2 SVGIG (reference sequence). Trimming stripped 3 bases from V and 0 bases from J, with 12 bases between. The chain has TRBV30 and TRBJ2-6; D unresolved. The sample comprised memory CD4+ T cells from PBMCs. The sample's subset: CD45RA-negative fraction. The receptor's source is a man younger than 35 in good health. Some clones in this sample may be carry-over from other donors' samples. In DNA, the CDR3 is TGTGCCTGGAGGGTCAGTAAGCTCTCTGGGGCCAACGTCCTGACTTTC. Residues: CAWRVSKLSGANVLTF.